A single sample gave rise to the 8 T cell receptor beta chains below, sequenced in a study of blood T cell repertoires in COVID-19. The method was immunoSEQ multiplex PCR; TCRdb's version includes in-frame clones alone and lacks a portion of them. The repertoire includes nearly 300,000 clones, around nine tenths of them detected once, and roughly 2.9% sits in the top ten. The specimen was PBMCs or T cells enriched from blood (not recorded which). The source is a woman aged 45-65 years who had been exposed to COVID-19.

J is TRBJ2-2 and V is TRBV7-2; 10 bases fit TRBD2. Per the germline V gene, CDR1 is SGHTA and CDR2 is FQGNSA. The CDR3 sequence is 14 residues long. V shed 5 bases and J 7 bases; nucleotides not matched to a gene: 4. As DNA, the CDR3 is TGTGCCAGCAGCAGCACTAGCGGGGTCGGGGAGCTGTTTTTT. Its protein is CASSSTSGVGELFF. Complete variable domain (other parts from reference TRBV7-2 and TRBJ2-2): GAGVSQSPSNKVTEKGKDVELRCDPISGHTALYWYRQSLGQGLEFLIYFQGNSAPDKSGLPSDRFSAERTGGSVSTLTIQRTQQEDSAVYLCASSSTSGVGELFFGEGSRLTVL.

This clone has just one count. The CDR3 nucleotides read TGTGCCAGCAAGGGGACAGCGGTCATAGGCAATCAGCCCCAGCATTTT. Protein product: CASKGTAVIGNQPQHF. The V call is TRBV21-1, the J call TRBJ1-5; the tabulated D call, TRBD1, remains unverified against the DNA. TRBV21-1 is a listed pseudogene. The CDR3 totals 16 residues.

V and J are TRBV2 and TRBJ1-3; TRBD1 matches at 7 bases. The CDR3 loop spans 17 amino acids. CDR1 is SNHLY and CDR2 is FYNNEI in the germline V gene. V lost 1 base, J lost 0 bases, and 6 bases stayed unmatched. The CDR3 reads CASSEGGTVHSGNTIYF. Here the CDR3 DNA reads TGTGCCAGCAGTGAAGGGGGGACAGTTCACTCTGGAAACACCATATATTTT.

As DNA, the CDR3 is TGTGCCAGCAGCCTCTTCTGCTGTGGAGGAATAGAGGAGACCCAGTACTTC. Amino acids: CASSLFCCGGIEETQYF. This chain uses TRBV21-1 with TRBJ2-5; TRBD2 was called by the table and not checked on the DNA. TRBV21-1 is a known pseudogene. This CDR3 spans 17 amino acids.

The DNA of the CDR3 is TGTGCCAGCAGTTTTCTTGGCGGCACTGAAGCTTTCTTT. As protein: CASSFLGGTEAFF. The V and J genes are TRBV27 and TRBJ1-1; D gene uncertain. The length of the CDR3 is 13 residues. The germline V gene has CDR1 MNHEY and CDR2 SMNVEV (reference sequence). V lost 3 bases and J lost 4, with 9 bases in between.

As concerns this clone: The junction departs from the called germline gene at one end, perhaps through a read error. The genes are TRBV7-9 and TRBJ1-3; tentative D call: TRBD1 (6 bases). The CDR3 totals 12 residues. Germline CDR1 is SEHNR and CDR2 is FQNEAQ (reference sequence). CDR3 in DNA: TGTGCCAGCAGCTCCGCAGGGGTACCTGTTGATTTT. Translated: CASSSAGVPVDF. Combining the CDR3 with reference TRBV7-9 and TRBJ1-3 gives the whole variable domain DTGVSQNPRHKITKRGQNVTFRCDPISEHNRLYWYRQTLGQGPEFLTYFQNEAQLEKSRLLSDRFSAERPKGSFSTLEIQRTEQGDSAMYLCASSSAGVPVDFGEGSWLTVV.

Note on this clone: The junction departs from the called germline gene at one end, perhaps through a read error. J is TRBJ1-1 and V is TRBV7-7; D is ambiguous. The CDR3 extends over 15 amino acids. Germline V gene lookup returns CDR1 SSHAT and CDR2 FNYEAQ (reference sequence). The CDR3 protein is CASSSHFVTSGEAFF. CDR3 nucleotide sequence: TGTGCTAGCAGCTCCCATTTCGTGACTTCTGGAGAAGCTTTCTTT.

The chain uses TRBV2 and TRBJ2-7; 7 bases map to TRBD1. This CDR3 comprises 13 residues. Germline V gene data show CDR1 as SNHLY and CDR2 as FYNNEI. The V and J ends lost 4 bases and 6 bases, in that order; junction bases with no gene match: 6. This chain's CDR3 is CASSVGQLLEQYF. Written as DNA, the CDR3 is TGTGCCAGCAGTGTGGGACAGTTACTCGAGCAGTACTTC.